Presented here are 9 T cell receptor beta chains from one specimen sequenced in a study of stem cell transplantation in POMP-related autoinflammatory disease. Data came from immunoSEQ multiplex PCR; TCRdb stores just in-frame clones and leaves some out. Of over 60,000 clones in the sample, about nine tenths were seen once. Sequenced material: CD4+ T cells from PBMCs, taken after stem cell transplantation. These receptors came from a human patient with POMP-related autoinflammation and immune dysregulation (PRAID). A share of the T cells may be of graft donor origin.

The chain joins TRBV7-2 to TRBJ1-2; TRBD1 is a possible D gene (6 bases). V was cut by 4 bases and J by 6 bases, with 18 bases left in between. This CDR3 has 15 amino acids. Germline V gene data show CDR1 as SGHTA and CDR2 as FQGNSA. The CDR3 sequence is CASSWDTGSLDGYTF. In DNA, the CDR3 is TGTGCCAGCAGCTGGGACACTGGTTCCCTTGATGGCTACACCTTC.

The chain uses TRBV12-3 or TRBV12-4 and TRBJ2-3, with TRBD1 as a possible D gene (6 bases). V shed 6 bases and J shed 2 bases, with 9 bases lying between them. The CDR3 totals 13 residues. CDR3 bases: TGTGCCAGCAGCTGGACAGTCACAGATACGCAGTATTTT. This sequence encodes CASSWTVTDTQYF.

The CDR3 protein is CASSRDRGNEQFF. CDR3 in DNA: TGTGCCAGCAGCCGGGACAGGGGGAATGAGCAGTTCTTC. This chain links TRBV12-3 or TRBV12-4 with TRBJ2-1; the match to TRBD1 covers 11 bases. V shed 6 bases and J 7 bases; nucleotides not matched to a gene: 2. The length of the CDR3 is 13 residues.

The V gene is TRBV11-2, the J gene TRBJ2-1; no clear D gene. CDR3 size: 12 residues. Trimming shortened V by 3 bases and J by 3 bases, and 3 bases separated the two germline ends. Germline lookup yields CDR1 SGHAT and CDR2 FQNNGV. The CDR3, as DNA: TGTGCCAGCAGCTTCGACTACAATGAGCAGTTCTTC. This sequence encodes CASSFDYNEQFF.

CDR3 residues: CASSWTATNEKLFF. CDR3 nucleotides: TGCGCCAGCAGCTGGACAGCAACTAATGAAAAACTGTTTTTT. The chain has TRBV5-1 and TRBJ1-4; tentatively, D is TRBD1 (6 bases). There are 14 residues in the CDR3. The ends were cut back, 3 bases at V and 0 bases at J, with 6 bases in the middle. CDR1 and CDR2 from the germline V gene are SGHRS and YFSETQ. Variable domain in full (rest from reference TRBV5-1 and TRBJ1-4): KAGVTQTPRYLIKTRGQQVTLSCSPISGHRSVSWYQQTPGQGLQFLFEYFSETQRNKGNFPGRFSGRQFSNSRSEMNVSTLELGDSALYLCASSWTATNEKLFFGSGTQLSVL.

The rearrangement uses TRBV28 and TRBJ2-3, with D hard to call. CDR1 MDHEN and CDR2 SYDVKM come from the germline V gene. V was clipped by 5 bases and J by 3 bases, with 12 bases between them. The CDR3 extends over 14 amino acids. CDR3 residues: CASSRKIRTDTQYF. The CDR3 coding sequence is TGTGCCAGCAGTCGCAAGATACGTACAGATACGCAGTATTTT.

This clone was observed once. The genes are TRBV5-1 and TRBJ2-5; tentative D call: TRBD1 (5 bases). The CDR3 length is 15 residues. Trimming took off 0 bases at V and 1 base at J, with 10 bases between the two ends. Germline V CDR1 and CDR2: SGHRS, YFSETQ. DNA of the CDR3: TGCGCCAGCAGCTTGGCCAGTACAGGCCAAGAGACCCAGTACTTC. It specifies CASSLASTGQETQYF.

The table lists this clone with a few counts. The CDR3 DNA reads as TGTGCCAGCTCGCCCAGGGGGAACACTGAAGCTTTCTTT. It yields the protein CASSPRGNTEAFF. The V call is TRBV18, the J call TRBJ1-1; D may be TRBD1 (6 bases). Trimming cost V 6 bases and J 1 base, with 9 bases left between them. Germline V gene data show CDR1 as KGHSH and CDR2 as LQKENI. The CDR3 covers 13 residues.

The CDR3 here is CASSSQGDEQYF. The CDR3 bases are TGTGCCAGCAGTTCACAGGGAGACGAGCAGTACTTC. The gene calls are TRBV5-4 and TRBJ2-7; maybe TRBD1 (6 bases). Germline CDR1 is SGHNT and CDR2 is YYREEE (reference sequence). CDR3 length equals 12 residues. V was trimmed by 5 bases and J by 5 bases, leaving 11 bases between them.